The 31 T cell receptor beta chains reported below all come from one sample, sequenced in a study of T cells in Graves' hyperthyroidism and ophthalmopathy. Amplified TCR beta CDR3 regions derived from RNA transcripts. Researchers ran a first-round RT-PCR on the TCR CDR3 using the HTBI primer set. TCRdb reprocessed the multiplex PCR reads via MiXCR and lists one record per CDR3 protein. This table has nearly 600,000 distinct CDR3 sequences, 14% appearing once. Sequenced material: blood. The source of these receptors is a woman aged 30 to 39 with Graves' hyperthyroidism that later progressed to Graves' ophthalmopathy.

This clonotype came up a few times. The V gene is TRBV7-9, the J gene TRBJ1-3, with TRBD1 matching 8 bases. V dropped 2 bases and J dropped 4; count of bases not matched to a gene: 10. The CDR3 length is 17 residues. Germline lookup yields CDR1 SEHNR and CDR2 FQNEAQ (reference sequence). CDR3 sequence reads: CASSLTDREGQGNTIYF. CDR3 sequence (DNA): TGTGCCAGCAGCTTAACGGACAGGGAAGGGCAGGGAAACACCATATATTTT.

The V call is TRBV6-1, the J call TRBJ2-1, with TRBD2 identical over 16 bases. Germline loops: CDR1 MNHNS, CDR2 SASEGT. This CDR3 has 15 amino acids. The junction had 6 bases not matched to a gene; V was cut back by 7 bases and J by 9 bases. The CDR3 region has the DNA TGTGCCAGCACCCAGGGGACTAGCGGGAGGGGTGAGCAGTTCTTC. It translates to CASTQGTSGRGEQFF.

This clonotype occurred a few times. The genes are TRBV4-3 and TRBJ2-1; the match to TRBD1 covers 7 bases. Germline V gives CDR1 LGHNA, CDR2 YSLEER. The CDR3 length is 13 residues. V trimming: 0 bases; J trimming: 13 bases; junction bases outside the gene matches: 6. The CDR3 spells CASSQEEGTAQFF. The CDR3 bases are TGCGCCAGCAGCCAAGAAGAAGGGACAGCTCAGTTCTTC.

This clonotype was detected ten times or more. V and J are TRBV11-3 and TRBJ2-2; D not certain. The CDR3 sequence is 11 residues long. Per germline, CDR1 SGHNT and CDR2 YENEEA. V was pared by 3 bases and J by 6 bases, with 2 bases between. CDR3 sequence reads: CASSFPGELFF. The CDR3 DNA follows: TGTGCCAGCAGCTTTCCCGGGGAGCTGTTTTTT.

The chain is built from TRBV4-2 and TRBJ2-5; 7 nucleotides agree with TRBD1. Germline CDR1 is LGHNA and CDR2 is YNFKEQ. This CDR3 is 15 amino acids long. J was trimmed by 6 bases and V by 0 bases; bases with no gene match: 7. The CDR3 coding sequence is TGTGCCAGCAGCCAAGATCATAACAGGGGAAAGACCCAGTACTTC. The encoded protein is CASSQDHNRGKTQYF.

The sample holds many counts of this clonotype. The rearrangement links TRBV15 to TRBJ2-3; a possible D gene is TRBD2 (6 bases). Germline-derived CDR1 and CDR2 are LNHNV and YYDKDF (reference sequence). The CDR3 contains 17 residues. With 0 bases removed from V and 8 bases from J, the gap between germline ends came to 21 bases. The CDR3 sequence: CATSRERLVADNSTQYF. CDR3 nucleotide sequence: TGTGCCACCAGCAGAGAACGACTGGTAGCGGACAATTCTACGCAGTATTTT.

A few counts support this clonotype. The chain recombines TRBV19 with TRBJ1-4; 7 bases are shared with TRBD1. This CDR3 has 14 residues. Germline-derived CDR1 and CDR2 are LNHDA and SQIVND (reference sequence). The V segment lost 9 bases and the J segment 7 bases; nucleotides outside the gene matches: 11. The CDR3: CASLRSGGGEKLFF. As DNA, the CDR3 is TGTGCCAGCCTGAGATCAGGGGGAGGTGAAAAACTGTTTTTT.

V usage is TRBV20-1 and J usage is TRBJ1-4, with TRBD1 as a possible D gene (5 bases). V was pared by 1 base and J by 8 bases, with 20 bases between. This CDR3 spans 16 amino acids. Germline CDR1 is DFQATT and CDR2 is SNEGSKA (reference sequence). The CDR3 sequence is CSARVSRDAGWEKLFF. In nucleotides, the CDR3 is TGCAGTGCTAGAGTATCCCGGGACGCTGGATGGGAAAAACTGTTTTTT.

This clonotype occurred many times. For the CDR3, the DNA is TGCAGCGTAGCCACCGGGGCAGGCGACGAGCAGTACTTC. As protein: CSVATGAGDEQYF. This chain links TRBV29-1 with TRBJ2-7; D is tentatively TRBD1 or TRBD2 (5 bases each). CDR1 and CDR2 (germline): SQVTM, ANQGSEA. V lost 6 bases and J lost 5, with 17 bases in between. This CDR3 is built from 13 residues.

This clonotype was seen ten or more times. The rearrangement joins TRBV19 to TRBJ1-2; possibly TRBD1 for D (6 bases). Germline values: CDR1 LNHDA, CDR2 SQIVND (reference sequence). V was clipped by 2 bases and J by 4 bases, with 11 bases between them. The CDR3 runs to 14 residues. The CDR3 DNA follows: TGTGCCAGTAGTATACAAAGGGGGTCCTATGGCTACACCTTC. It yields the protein CASSIQRGSYGYTF.

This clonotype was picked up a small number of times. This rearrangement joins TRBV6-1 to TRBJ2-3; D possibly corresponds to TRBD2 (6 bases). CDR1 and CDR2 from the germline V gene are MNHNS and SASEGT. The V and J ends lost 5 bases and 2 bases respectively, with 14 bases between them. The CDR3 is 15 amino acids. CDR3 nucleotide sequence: TGTGCCAGCAGTCGTGGAGCGGGTCCCACAGATACGCAGTATTTT. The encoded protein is CASSRGAGPTDTQYF.

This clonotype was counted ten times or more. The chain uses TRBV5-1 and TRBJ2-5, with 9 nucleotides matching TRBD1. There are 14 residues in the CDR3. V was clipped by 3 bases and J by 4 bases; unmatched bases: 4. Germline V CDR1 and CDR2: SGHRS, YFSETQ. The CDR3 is CASSYTGQGETQYF. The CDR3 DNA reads TGCGCCAGCAGCTATACGGGACAGGGAGAGACCCAGTACTTC.

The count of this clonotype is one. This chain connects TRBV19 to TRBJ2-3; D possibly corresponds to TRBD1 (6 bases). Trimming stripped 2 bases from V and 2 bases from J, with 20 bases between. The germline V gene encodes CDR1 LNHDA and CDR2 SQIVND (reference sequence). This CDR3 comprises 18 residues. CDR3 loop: CASSIFFLGRDTTDTQYF. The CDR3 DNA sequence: TGTGCCAGTAGTATATTCTTTCTGGGTCGGGACACCACAGATACGCAGTATTTT.

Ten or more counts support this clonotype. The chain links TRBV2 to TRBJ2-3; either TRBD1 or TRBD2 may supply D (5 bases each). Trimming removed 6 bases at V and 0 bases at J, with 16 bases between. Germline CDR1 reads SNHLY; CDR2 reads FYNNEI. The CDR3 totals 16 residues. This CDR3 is CASSGDRWVSTDTQYF. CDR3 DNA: TGTGCCAGCAGCGGGGACCGTTGGGTCAGCACAGATACGCAGTATTTT.

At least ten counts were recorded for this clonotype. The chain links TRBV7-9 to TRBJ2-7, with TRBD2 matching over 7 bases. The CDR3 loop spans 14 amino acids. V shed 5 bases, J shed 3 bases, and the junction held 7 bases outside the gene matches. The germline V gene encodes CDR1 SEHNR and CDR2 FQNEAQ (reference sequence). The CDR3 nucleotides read TGTGCCAGCAGCCCCTTGCGGGAGAACTACGAGCAGTACTTC. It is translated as CASSPLRENYEQYF.

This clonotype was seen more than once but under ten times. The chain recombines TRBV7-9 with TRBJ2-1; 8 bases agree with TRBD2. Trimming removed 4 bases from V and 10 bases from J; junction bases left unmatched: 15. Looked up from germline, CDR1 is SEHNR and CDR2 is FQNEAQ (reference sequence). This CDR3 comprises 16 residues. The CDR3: CASSSRNNSGISEQFF. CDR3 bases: TGTGCCAGCAGCTCGAGAAATAATAGCGGGATCAGCGAGCAGTTCTTC.

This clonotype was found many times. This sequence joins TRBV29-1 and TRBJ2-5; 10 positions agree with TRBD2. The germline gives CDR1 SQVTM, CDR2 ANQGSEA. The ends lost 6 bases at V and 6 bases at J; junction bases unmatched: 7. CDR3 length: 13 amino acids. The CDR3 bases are TGCAGCGTCCTAGCGGGAGTGGGAAAGACCCAGTACTTC. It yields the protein CSVLAGVGKTQYF.

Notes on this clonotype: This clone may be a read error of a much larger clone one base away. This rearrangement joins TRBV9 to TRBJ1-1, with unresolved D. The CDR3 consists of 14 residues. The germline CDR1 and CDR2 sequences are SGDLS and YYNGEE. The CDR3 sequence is CASSVAEAATEAYF. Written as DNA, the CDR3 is TGTGCCAGCAGCGTAGCCGAGGCGGCCACTGAAGCTTACTTT.

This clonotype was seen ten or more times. The chain's CDR3 is CASSFTPGQNYEQYF. The CDR3 DNA reads TGTGCCAGCAGCTTTACTCCGGGACAGAACTACGAGCAGTACTTC. This chain links TRBV27 with TRBJ2-7; 7 bases are a match to TRBD1. The germline gives CDR1 MNHEY, CDR2 SMNVEV (reference sequence). The CDR3 consists of 15 residues. The V segment lost 6 bases and the J segment 3 bases; nucleotides outside the gene matches: 11.

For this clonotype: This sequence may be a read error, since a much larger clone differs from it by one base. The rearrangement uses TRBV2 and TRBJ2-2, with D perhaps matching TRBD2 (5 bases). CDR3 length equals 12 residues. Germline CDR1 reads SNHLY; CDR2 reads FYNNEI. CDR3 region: CASRTHTGEPFF. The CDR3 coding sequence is TGTGCCAGCAGGACCCACACCGGGGAGCCGTTTTTT. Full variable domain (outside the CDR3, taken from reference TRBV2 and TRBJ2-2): EPEVTQTPSHQVTQMGQEVILRCVPISNHLYFYWYRQILGQKVEFLVSFYNNEISEKSEIFDDQFSVERPDGSNFTLKIRSTKLEDSAMYFCASRTHTGEPFFGEGSRLTVL.

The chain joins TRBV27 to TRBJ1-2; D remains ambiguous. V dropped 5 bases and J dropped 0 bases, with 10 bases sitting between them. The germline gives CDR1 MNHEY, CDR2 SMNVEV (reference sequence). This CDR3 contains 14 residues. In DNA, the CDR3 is TGTGCCAGCAGTCTGGATTCCTCTAACTATGGCTACACCTTC. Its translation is CASSLDSSNYGYTF.

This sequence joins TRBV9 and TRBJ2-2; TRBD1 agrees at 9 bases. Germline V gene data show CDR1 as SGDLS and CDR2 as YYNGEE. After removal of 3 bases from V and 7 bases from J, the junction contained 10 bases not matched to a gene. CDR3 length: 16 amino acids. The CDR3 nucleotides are TGTGCCAGCAGCGCCCACACAGGGGGCGAGGGCGGGGAGCTGTTTTTT. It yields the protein CASSAHTGGEGGELFF.

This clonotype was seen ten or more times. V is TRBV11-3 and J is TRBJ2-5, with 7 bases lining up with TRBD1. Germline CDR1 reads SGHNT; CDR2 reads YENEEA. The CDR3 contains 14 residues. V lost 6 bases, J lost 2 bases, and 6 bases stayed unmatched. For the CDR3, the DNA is TGTGCCAGCAGGTTTGGGGACAGTCAAGAGACCCAGTACTTC. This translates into CASRFGDSQETQYF. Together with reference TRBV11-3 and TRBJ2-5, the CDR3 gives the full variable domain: EAGVVQSPRYKIIEKKQPVAFWCNPISGHNTLYWYLQNLGQGPELLIRYENEEAVDDSQLPKDRFSAERLKGVDSTLKIQPAELGDSAVYLCASRFGDSQETQYFGPGTRLLVL.

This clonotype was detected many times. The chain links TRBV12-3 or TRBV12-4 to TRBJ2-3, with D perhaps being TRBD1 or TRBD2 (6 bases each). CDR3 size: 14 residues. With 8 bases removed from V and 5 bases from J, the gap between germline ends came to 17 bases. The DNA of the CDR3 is TGTGCCAGCCGGGGGCTCCTCGCGCGAGATACGCAGTATTTT. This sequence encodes CASRGLLARDTQYF.

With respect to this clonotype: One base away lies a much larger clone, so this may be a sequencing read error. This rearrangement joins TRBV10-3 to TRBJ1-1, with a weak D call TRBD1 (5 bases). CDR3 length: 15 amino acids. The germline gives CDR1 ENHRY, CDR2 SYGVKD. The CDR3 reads CAIIEEAGRSTEAFF. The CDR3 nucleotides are TGTGCCATCATTGAGGAGGCAGGGCGCTCCACTGAAGCTTTCTTT.

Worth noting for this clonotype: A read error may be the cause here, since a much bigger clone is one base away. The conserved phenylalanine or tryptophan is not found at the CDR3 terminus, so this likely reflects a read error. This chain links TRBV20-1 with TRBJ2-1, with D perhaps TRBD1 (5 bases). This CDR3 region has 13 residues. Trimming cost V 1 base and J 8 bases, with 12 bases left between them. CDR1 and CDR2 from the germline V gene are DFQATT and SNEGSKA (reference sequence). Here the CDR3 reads CSARAPAGHEQFS. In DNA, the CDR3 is TGCAGTGCTAGAGCTCCGGCAGGGCATGAGCAGTTCTCC.

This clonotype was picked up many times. CDR3 DNA sequence: TGTGCCAGCAGTTTAGTTTACGGGAATACGCAGTATTTT. It yields the protein CASSLVYGNTQYF. This chain uses TRBV12-3 or TRBV12-4 with TRBJ2-3; tentatively, D is TRBD2 (5 bases). This CDR3 is 13 amino acids long. The V end lost 1 base, the J end lost 7 bases, and 9 bases lay between the germline ends.

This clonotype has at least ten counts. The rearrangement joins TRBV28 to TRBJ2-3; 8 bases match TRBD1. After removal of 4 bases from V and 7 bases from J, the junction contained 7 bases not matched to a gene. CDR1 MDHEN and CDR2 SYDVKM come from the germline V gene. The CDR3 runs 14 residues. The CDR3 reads CASSSGDRGHTQYF. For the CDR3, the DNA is TGTGCCAGCAGTTCCGGAGACAGGGGTCATACGCAGTATTTT.

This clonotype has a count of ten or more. The CDR3 reads CASSEGRSSYNEQFF. The CDR3 DNA follows: TGTGCCAGCAGTGAGGGGAGGAGCTCCTACAATGAGCAGTTCTTC. The chain carries TRBV2 and TRBJ2-1, with D maybe TRBD2 (6 bases). Germline V gives CDR1 SNHLY, CDR2 FYNNEI. The CDR3 is 15 residues long. The V gene lost 3 bases and the J gene lost 0 bases, with 9 bases spanning the gap. The whole variable domain, filled in from reference TRBV2 and TRBJ2-1, reads EPEVTQTPSHQVTQMGQEVILRCVPISNHLYFYWYRQILGQKVEFLVSFYNNEISEKSEIFDDQFSVERPDGSNFTLKIRSTKLEDSAMYFCASSEGRSSYNEQFFGPGTRLTVL.

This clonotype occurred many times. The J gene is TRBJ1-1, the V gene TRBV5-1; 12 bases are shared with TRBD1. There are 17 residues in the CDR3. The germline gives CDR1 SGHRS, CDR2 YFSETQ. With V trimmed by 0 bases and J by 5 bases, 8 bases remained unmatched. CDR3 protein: CASSLEGQGAIRTEAFF. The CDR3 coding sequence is TGCGCCAGCAGCTTGGAGGGACAGGGGGCGATAAGGACTGAAGCTTTCTTT.

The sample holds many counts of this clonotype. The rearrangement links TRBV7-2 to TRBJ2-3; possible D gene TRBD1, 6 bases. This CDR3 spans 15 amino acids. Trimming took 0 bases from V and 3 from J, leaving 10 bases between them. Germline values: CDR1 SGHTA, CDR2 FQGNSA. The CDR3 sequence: CASSLATGSTDTQYF. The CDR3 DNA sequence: TGTGCCAGCAGCTTAGCAACAGGGTCAACAGATACGCAGTATTTT.